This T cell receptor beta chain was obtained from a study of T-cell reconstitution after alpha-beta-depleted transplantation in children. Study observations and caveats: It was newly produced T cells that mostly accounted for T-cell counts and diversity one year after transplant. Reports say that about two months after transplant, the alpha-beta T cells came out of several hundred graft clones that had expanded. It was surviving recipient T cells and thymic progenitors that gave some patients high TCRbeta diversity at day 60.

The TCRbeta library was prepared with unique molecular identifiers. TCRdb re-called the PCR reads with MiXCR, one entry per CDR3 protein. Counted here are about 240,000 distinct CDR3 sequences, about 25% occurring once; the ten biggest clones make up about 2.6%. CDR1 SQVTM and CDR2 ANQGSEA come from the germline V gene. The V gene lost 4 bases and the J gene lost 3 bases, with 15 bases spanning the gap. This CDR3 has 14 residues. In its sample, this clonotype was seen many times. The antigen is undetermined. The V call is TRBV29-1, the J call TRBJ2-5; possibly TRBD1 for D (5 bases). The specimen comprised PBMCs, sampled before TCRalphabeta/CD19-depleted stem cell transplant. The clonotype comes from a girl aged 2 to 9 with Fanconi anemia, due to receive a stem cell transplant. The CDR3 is CSVVGRLLKETQYF. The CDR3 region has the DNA TGCAGCGTTGTGGGGCGCCTATTGAAAGAGACCCAGTACTTC.